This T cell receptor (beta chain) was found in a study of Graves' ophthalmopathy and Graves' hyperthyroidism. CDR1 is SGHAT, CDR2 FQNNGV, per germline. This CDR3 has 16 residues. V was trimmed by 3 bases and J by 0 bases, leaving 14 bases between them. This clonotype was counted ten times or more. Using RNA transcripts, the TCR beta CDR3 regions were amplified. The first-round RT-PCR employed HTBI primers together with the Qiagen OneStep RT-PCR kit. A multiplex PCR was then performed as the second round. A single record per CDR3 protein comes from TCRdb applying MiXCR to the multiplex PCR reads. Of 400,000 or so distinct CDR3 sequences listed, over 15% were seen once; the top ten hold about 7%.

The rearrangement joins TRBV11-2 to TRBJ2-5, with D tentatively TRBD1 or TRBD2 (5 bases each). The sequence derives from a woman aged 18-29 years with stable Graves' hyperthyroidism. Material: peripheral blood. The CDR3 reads CASSFPGARNQETQYF. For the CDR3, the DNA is TGTGCCAGCAGCTTTCCCGGGGCGAGAAACCAAGAGACCCAGTACTTC.